The rows below give T cell receptor beta chains drawn from one sample of a study of regulatory T cells in long-lasting Graves disease. TCRdb used MiXCR to reprocess the multiplex PCR reads, holding one entry per CDR3 protein. The profile shows about 420,000 distinct CDR3 sequences, about a sixth of them singletons. This sample also appeared in a second study, on T cells in Graves' hyperthyroidism and ophthalmopathy.

The material was peripheral blood mononuclear cells (PBMCs), obtained at new diagnosis, from a patient treated with antithyroid drugs. The receptors shown here come from a woman aged 18 to 35 with Graves disease. Both conserved end residues are trimmed from each CDR3.

V gene	J gene	CDR3 protein
TRBV12-3/TRBV12-4	TRBJ2-1	ASSPGLAGPNEQF
TRBV30	TRBJ1-3	AWSVTGGITGNTIY
TRBV19	TRBJ1-1	ASSIKRNTEAF
TRBV6-2/TRBV6-3	TRBJ2-7	ASSEGAGGSYEQY
TRBV5-1	TRBJ2-3	ASSPPTGTGPDTQY
TRBV28	TRBJ2-6	ASIGAASGANVLT
TRBV10-3	TRBJ1-1	AITRGFGEAF
TRBV5-1	TRBJ2-7	ASSNGTGIEQY
TRBV29-1	TRBJ1-2	SVDLPNYGYT
TRBV2	TRBJ2-2	ASSEIGSGSGELF
TRBV5-4	TRBJ1-2	ASSSPPGGGNYGYT
TRBV20-1	TRBJ1-2	SASGTTKGSSHGYT
TRBV7-9	TRBJ2-3	ASSSTLRAGAYTDTQY
TRBV20-1	TRBJ1-5	SARWRGRQPQH
TRBV12-3/TRBV12-4	TRBJ2-2	ASSTGTGRITGELF
TRBV12-3/TRBV12-4	TRBJ2-7	ASSRTGMGFYEQY
TRBV6-2/TRBV6-3	TRBJ2-1	ASSYSLWNEQF
TRBV12-3/TRBV12-4	TRBJ1-5	ASSLLGGGQPQH
TRBV14	TRBJ2-3	ASSLLRAVTDTQY
TRBV7-3	TRBJ2-3	ASSLTRDRGQDTQY
TRBV28	TRBJ1-1	ASSPRVAANTEAF
TRBV9	TRBJ2-7	ASSPRTSGPSSYEQY
TRBV5-1	TRBJ2-7	ASGSDTASTYEQY
TRBV7-2	TRBJ2-3	AIQSPSSGKDTQY
TRBV5-4	TRBJ2-7	ASSLGGTRPTYEQY
TRBV5-1	TRBJ2-2	ASSFLAGVGTGELF